This TCR beta chain stems from a study of shared clonotypes between healthy human individuals. Study-wide context: There were three CD4 naive, three CD4 memory, two CD8 naive and one CD8 memory plates per donor.

The germline V gene encodes CDR1 SGDLS and CDR2 YYNGEE. After removal of 3 bases from V and 1 base from J, the junction contained 10 bases not matched to a gene. This CDR3 region has 17 residues. Concerning this clone itself: The antigen is undetermined.

Positively selected for CCR7, the CD45RO-negative cells used as naive CD8 cells excluded terminally differentiated effector memory CD45RA+ cells. Nashville, Tennessee was home to all donors, each a Caucasian adult. Measured with immunoSEQ multiplex PCR; TCRdb has only the in-frame clones, and not every one. The data contain around 600,000 clones, nearly 98% of them singletons. Study observations and caveats: A generally larger estimated richness was seen in naive subsets than in memory subsets. Blood was the sole source, and tissue repertoires probably differ.

The sequence was obtained from a man aged 25-45 years in good health. Specimen: naive CD8+ T cells sorted from blood. The chain couples TRBV9 to TRBJ2-7; 10 bases agree with TRBD2. CDR3: CASSERTSGIDSYEQYF. The CDR3, as DNA: TGTGCCAGCAGCGAACGCACTAGCGGGATAGATTCCTACGAGCAGTACTTC.